What follows are 5 T cell receptor beta chains derived from one specimen sequenced in a study of spatial heterogeneity in lung cancer. Stated time point: sample taken at primary tumor resection. Whole RNA came from tumor, nontumor lung or frozen PBMC and was sequenced without being sorted. TCRdb reanalysed the 5' RACE reads using MiXCR and keeps one entry per CDR3 protein. The profile shows about 82,000 distinct CDR3 sequences, roughly an eighth of them singletons. Sequenced material: PBMCs, taken at surgery. All receptors come from a male donor with early-stage non-small cell lung cancer.

The rearrangement joins TRBV7-9 to TRBJ1-1; weak D call: TRBD1 (5 bases). The germline CDR1 and CDR2 sequences are SEHNR and FQNEAQ (reference sequence). Trimming pared 5 bases from V and 11 bases from J, leaving 24 bases between. This CDR3 is 15 amino acids long. The CDR3 here is CASSPKEWLPWGAFF. CDR3 coding DNA: TGTGCCAGCAGCCCTAAGGAATGGCTCCCCTGGGGGGCTTTCTTT.

This clonotype was observed a handful of times. This rearrangement joins TRBV4-1 to TRBJ1-3, with D unresolved. The V end lost 1 base, the J end lost 4 bases, and 14 bases lay between the germline ends. Per germline, CDR1 MGHRA and CDR2 YSYEKL. The CDR3 is 16 residues long. DNA of the CDR3: TGCGCCAGCAGCCAAGTTATTAGGGCTGGAGGAAACACCATATATTTT. This gives the protein CASSQVIRAGGNTIYF.

This clonotype was counted many times. This chain links TRBV28 with TRBJ1-1, with D uncertain. V dropped 4 bases and J dropped 3 bases, with 9 bases sitting between them. This CDR3 has 13 residues. Germline-derived CDR1 and CDR2 are MDHEN and SYDVKM. Here the CDR3 reads CASSYTSDTEAFF. The DNA of the CDR3 is TGTGCCAGCAGTTACACCTCGGACACTGAAGCTTTCTTT.

The CDR3 DNA sequence: TGTGCCAGCAGTTTATGGGGGCAGCCCCAGCATTTT. Translation: CASSLWGQPQHF. The genes are TRBV27 and TRBJ1-5; D perhaps matches TRBD1 (5 bases). Trimming cost V 1 base and J 7 bases, with 5 bases left between them. Germline CDR1 is MNHEY and CDR2 is SMNVEV (reference sequence). The CDR3 length is 12 residues.

The V and J genes are TRBV5-1 and TRBJ2-5; D remains unclear. Germline assignment: CDR1 SGHRS and CDR2 YFSETQ. The CDR3 spans 12 residues. V shed 7 bases and J shed 1 base, with 8 bases lying between them. The DNA of the CDR3 is TGCGCCAGCCGGGCCACCCAAGAGACCCAGTACTTC. Residues: CASRATQETQYF. Supplemented by reference TRBV5-1 and TRBJ2-5, the full variable domain reads KAGVTQTPRYLIKTRGQQVTLSCSPISGHRSVSWYQQTPGQGLQFLFEYFSETQRNKGNFPGRFSGRQFSNSRSEMNVSTLELGDSALYLCASRATQETQYFGPGTRLLVL.